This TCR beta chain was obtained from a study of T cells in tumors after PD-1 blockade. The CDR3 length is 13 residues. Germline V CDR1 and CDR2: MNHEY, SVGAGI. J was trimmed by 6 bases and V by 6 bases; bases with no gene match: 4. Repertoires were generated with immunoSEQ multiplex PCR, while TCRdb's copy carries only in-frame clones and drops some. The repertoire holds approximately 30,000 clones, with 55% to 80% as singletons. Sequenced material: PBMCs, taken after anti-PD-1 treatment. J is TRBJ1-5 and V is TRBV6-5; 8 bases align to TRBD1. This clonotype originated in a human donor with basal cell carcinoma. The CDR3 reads CASRLQGAQPQHF. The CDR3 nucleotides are TGTGCCAGCAGACTTCAGGGGGCTCAGCCCCAGCATTTT.